These 30 T cell receptor beta chains originate from one sample sequenced in a study of blood T cell repertoires in COVID-19. Method: immunoSEQ multiplex PCR; TCRdb's copy keeps in-frame clones and lacks some. This table has 250,000 or so clones, about 91% appearing once. The sample was PBMCs or T cells enriched from blood (not recorded which). The receptors shown here come from a man between 35 and 55 years old who had been exposed to COVID-19.

This clone was seen only once. Within the sample, other DNA sequences also encode this same CDR3. The chain couples TRBV27 to TRBJ2-3, with no clear D. The germline gives CDR1 MNHEY, CDR2 SMNVEV (reference sequence). Trimming shortened V by 1 base and J by 5 bases, and 4 bases separated the two germline ends. This CDR3 has 12 residues. The CDR3 sequence: CASSLYGDTQYF. Here the CDR3 DNA reads TGTGCCAGCAGTTTATACGGAGATACGCAGTATTTT.

This chain connects TRBV28 to TRBJ2-6; the D is unclear. The V end was cut by 3 bases, the J end by 0 bases, with 9 bases between. There are 16 residues in the CDR3. CDR1 and CDR2 from the germline V gene are MDHEN and SYDVKM. In nucleotides, the CDR3 is TGTGCCAGCAGTTTTTGGGCCGACTCTGGGGCCAACGTCCTGACTTTC. This translates into CASSFWADSGANVLTF.

The chain recombines TRBV7-2 with TRBJ1-4, with no clear D. Germline CDR1 reads SGHTA; CDR2 reads FQGNSA. The ends were cut back, 2 bases at V and 5 bases at J, with 12 bases in the middle. The CDR3 is 15 residues long. The CDR3 is CASSLLGRINEKLFF. The DNA for the CDR3 is TGTGCCAGCAGCTTACTCGGCAGGATCAATGAAAAACTGTTTTTT.

CDR3: CAWGTGSYEQYF. The DNA of the CDR3 is TGTGCCTGGGGGACAGGGAGTTACGAGCAGTACTTC. This rearrangement joins TRBV30 to TRBJ2-7, with TRBD1 matching over 9 bases. CDR1 and CDR2 from the germline V gene are GTSNPN and SVGIG (reference sequence). The CDR3 totals 12 residues. Unmatched junction bases numbered 3, after V lost 5 bases and J lost 4 bases.

For this clone: The sample carries other DNA sequences with the same CDR3. V is TRBV30 and J is TRBJ1-1, with TRBD1 identical over 7 bases. V shed 5 bases and J 2 bases; nucleotides not matched to a gene: 5. Per germline, CDR1 GTSNPN and CDR2 SVGIG (reference sequence). The CDR3 extends over 13 amino acids. CDR3 DNA sequence: TGTGCCTGGGGGGACAGCCTTAACACTGAAGCTTTCTTT. Translating gives CAWGDSLNTEAFF.

V and J are TRBV7-8 and TRBJ1-3, with TRBD1 as a possible D gene (5 bases). CDR3 length equals 15 residues. Trimming cost V 2 bases and J 5 bases, with 13 bases left between them. CDR1 SGHVS and CDR2 FQNEAQ come from the germline V gene. The chain's CDR3 is CASSLPQGFRNTIYF. The CDR3 DNA is TGTGCCAGCAGCTTACCCCAGGGATTTCGAAACACCATATATTTT.

A single count supports this clone. J is TRBJ2-2 and V is TRBV19; 8 bases fit TRBD1. V lost 5 bases, J lost 6 bases, and 5 bases stayed unmatched. The germline CDR1 and CDR2 sequences are LNHDA and SQIVND (reference sequence). This CDR3 comprises 14 residues. CDR3 protein: CASSQTGEAGELFF. The CDR3 nucleotides are TGTGCCAGTAGTCAGACAGGGGAGGCCGGGGAGCTGTTTTTT.

The chain recombines TRBV10-3 with TRBJ1-5; 8 nucleotides line up with TRBD1. The CDR3 totals 13 residues. Per germline, CDR1 ENHRY and CDR2 SYGVKD. The V gene end was trimmed by 5 bases and the J gene end by 5 bases; junction bases not matched to a gene: 2. In nucleotides, the CDR3 is TGTGCCATCAGTCAACAGGGGGATCAGCCCCAGCATTTT. Translation: CAISQQGDQPQHF.

The J gene is TRBJ1-1, the V gene TRBV6-5; D gene unclear. The V gene lost 6 bases and the J gene lost 1 base, with 12 bases spanning the gap. Germline CDR1 is MNHEY and CDR2 is SVGAGI. The CDR3 consists of 14 residues. The CDR3 spells CASRRDNKNTEAFF. The CDR3, as DNA: TGTGCCAGCAGGAGGGATAACAAGAACACTGAAGCTTTCTTT.

The J gene is TRBJ2-5, the V gene TRBV5-1; 9 positions agree with TRBD2. J was trimmed by 4 bases and V by 0 bases; bases with no gene match: 7. This CDR3 is 16 amino acids long. CDR1 and CDR2 (germline): SGHRS, YFSETQ. The CDR3 reads CASSLVTSGPVETQYF. For the CDR3, the DNA is TGCGCCAGCAGCTTGGTTACTAGCGGGCCCGTAGAGACCCAGTACTTC.

The rearrangement joins TRBV6-2 or TRBV6-3 to TRBJ1-1; the D gene is possibly TRBD1 (5 bases). The V end lost 2 bases, the J end lost 5 bases, and 12 bases lay between the germline ends. CDR1 is MNHEY, CDR2 SVGEGT, per germline. This CDR3 is built from 14 residues. The CDR3 nucleotides are TGTGCCAGCAGTTACGCCAGGGTGGGAACTGAAGCTTTCTTT. Amino acid sequence: CASSYARVGTEAFF.

This chain joins TRBV11-3 and TRBJ2-7; D gene unclear. This CDR3 is built from 13 residues. CDR1 is SGHNT, CDR2 YENEEA, per germline. Deletions cut 3 bases from V and 0 bases from J, with 6 bases between. DNA for the CDR3: TGTGCCAGCAGCTTTGCGGACTCCTACGAGCAGTACTTC. It codes for CASSFADSYEQYF.

The CDR3 DNA sequence: TGTGCCAGCAGCCAGACAGGATTTGGCTACACCTTC. It translates to CASSQTGFGYTF. This chain uses TRBV11-2 with TRBJ1-2, with a tentative D call TRBD1 (6 bases). The CDR3 consists of 12 residues. Germline CDR1 reads SGHAT; CDR2 reads FQNNGV. V lost 5 bases and J lost 7, with 11 bases in between.

The chain employs TRBV7-2 and TRBJ2-7, with 7 bases identical to TRBD2. CDR1 and CDR2 (germline): SGHTA, FQGNSA. CDR3 length: 16 amino acids. Germline trimming cut 5 bases from V and 3 bases from J; bases unmatched to any gene: 13. In DNA, the CDR3 is TGTGCCAGCAGCCACTCCGGGAGGCTGCCTAGCTACGAGCAGTACTTC. This translates into CASSHSGRLPSYEQYF.

The rearrangement links TRBV30 to TRBJ1-1; D might be TRBD1 (5 bases). Germline V CDR1 and CDR2: GTSNPN, SVGIG (reference sequence). The CDR3 sequence is 14 residues long. Trimming took off 0 bases at V and 1 base at J, with 9 bases between the two ends. CDR3 sequence (DNA): TGTGCCTGGAGTGTTCGGGGGAGGAACACTGAAGCTTTCTTT. It yields the protein CAWSVRGRNTEAFF.

This chain connects TRBV7-9 to TRBJ2-1; 10 bases match TRBD2. There are 19 residues in the CDR3. With V trimmed by 5 bases and J by 2 bases, 15 bases remained unmatched. Germline values: CDR1 SEHNR, CDR2 FQNEAQ (reference sequence). The CDR3 loop reads CASSPPGSGRAPAYNEQFF. The CDR3 DNA sequence: TGTGCCAGCAGCCCGCCCGGGAGCGGGAGGGCCCCCGCCTACAATGAGCAGTTCTTC.

V and J are TRBV5-1 and TRBJ1-1; 7 bases line up with TRBD1. Per germline, CDR1 SGHRS and CDR2 YFSETQ. There are 14 residues in the CDR3. Germline trimming cut 3 bases from V and 5 bases from J; bases unmatched to any gene: 7. The CDR3 reads CASSSTLTGTEAFF. The CDR3 DNA sequence: TGCGCCAGCAGCTCCACCTTGACAGGGACTGAAGCTTTCTTT. The whole variable domain, remainder taken from reference TRBV5-1 and TRBJ1-1, is KAGVTQTPRYLIKTRGQQVTLSCSPISGHRSVSWYQQTPGQGLQFLFEYFSETQRNKGNFPGRFSGRQFSNSRSEMNVSTLELGDSALYLCASSSTLTGTEAFFGQGTRLTVV.

This sequence joins TRBV30 and TRBJ1-1; 11 bases are a match to TRBD1. V was clipped by 2 bases and J by 11 bases; unmatched bases: 7. The CDR3 has 13 residues. Germline V CDR1 and CDR2: GTSNPN, SVGIG (reference sequence). CDR3 DNA: TGTGCCTGGAGTCTGGGACAGGGGGATATGGCTTTCTTT. This translates into CAWSLGQGDMAFF.

The chain links TRBV19 to TRBJ1-5; TRBD1 aligns across 7 bases. J lost 7 bases, V lost 3 bases, and 6 bases had no gene match. CDR1 is LNHDA and CDR2 is SQIVND in the germline V gene (reference sequence). CDR3 length: 14 residues. For the CDR3, the DNA is TGTGCCAGTAGTATGGGGGGACAGACCCAGCCCCAGCATTTT. Its translation is CASSMGGQTQPQHF.

The chain carries TRBV7-2 and TRBJ1-2, with D tentatively TRBD1 (6 bases). The CDR3 is 17 amino acids. V was cut by 4 bases and J by 2 bases, with 20 bases left in between. Germline V gene sequence: CDR1 SGHTA, CDR2 FQGNSA. CDR3 sequence reads: CASSYAGPGGGNYGYTF. The CDR3 DNA follows: TGTGCCAGCAGCTACGCTGGGCCCGGGGGGGGCAACTATGGCTACACCTTC.

The rearrangement joins TRBV6-5 to TRBJ1-3; a weak D match, TRBD1 (5 bases). Trimming stripped 6 bases from V and 0 bases from J, with 12 bases between. Germline V lookup: CDR1 MNHEY, CDR2 SVGAGI. This CDR3 region has 15 residues. The CDR3 nucleotides are TGTGCCAGCAGCCCGGGACTCAGCTCTGGAAACACCATATATTTT. Protein product: CASSPGLSSGNTIYF.

In regard to this clone: The same CDR3 arises from other DNA sequences in this sample as well. The chain carries TRBV7-2 and TRBJ1-5; no firm D call. Germline CDR1 SGHTA, CDR2 FQGNSA. The CDR3 has 15 residues. V lost 1 base and J lost 3, with 10 bases in between. This CDR3 is CASSLEIAINQPQHF. CDR3 nucleotide sequence: TGTGCCAGCAGCTTAGAGATAGCGATCAATCAGCCCCAGCATTTT.

The genes are TRBV28 and TRBJ2-7; 8 bases are a match to TRBD1. With V trimmed by 4 bases and J by 0 bases, 8 bases remained unmatched. Per germline, CDR1 MDHEN and CDR2 SYDVKM. The CDR3 runs 16 residues. CDR3 amino acids: CASSYTGGVSSYEQYF. In DNA, the CDR3 is TGTGCCAGCAGTTACACAGGGGGTGTGAGCTCCTACGAGCAGTACTTC.

The chain is built from TRBV19 and TRBJ2-2; 8 bases line up with TRBD2. Germline V gene lookup returns CDR1 LNHDA and CDR2 SQIVND (reference sequence). Unmatched junction bases numbered 13, after V lost 6 bases and J lost 4 bases. The CDR3 runs 17 residues. CDR3 sequence (DNA): TGTGCCAGTAGACCCTACAGCGGGGGCCTTGGCACCGGGGAGCTGTTTTTT. This gives the protein CASRPYSGGLGTGELFF.

In DNA form, the CDR3 reads TGTGCCAGCAGCCCCGACAGGGGGCGAGACAATGAGCAGTTCTTC. Amino acid sequence: CASSPDRGRDNEQFF. This chain links TRBV27 with TRBJ2-1, with 10 bases lining up with TRBD1. Germline CDR1 MNHEY, CDR2 SMNVEV (reference sequence). V was clipped by 6 bases and J by 5 bases; unmatched bases: 7. The CDR3 is 15 amino acids.

The chain recombines TRBV7-6 with TRBJ2-3, with TRBD2 identical over 11 bases. Germline V gene lookup returns CDR1 SGHVS and CDR2 FNYEAQ. There are 15 residues in the CDR3. The ends lost 1 base at V and 6 bases at J; junction bases unmatched: 3. In nucleotides, the CDR3 is TGTGCCAGCAGCTTAGAACTAGCGGGAGCCGATACGCAGTATTTT. It specifies CASSLELAGADTQYF. The whole variable domain, remainder taken from reference TRBV7-6 and TRBJ2-3, is GAGVSQSPRYKVTKRGQDVALRCDPISGHVSLYWYRQALGQGPEFLTYFNYEAQQDKSGLPNDRFSAERPEGSISTLTIQRTEQRDSAMYRCASSLELAGADTQYFGPGTRLTVL.

The CDR3 region has the DNA TGTGCCAGCAGCTTATCGGCGGGACAGGGGGAAGGTGAGCAGTTCTTC. It is translated as CASSLSAGQGEGEQFF. This chain links TRBV11-2 with TRBJ2-1; 11 bases match TRBD1. Germline V gives CDR1 SGHAT, CDR2 FQNNGV. The V and J ends lost 2 bases and 9 bases, in that order; junction bases with no gene match: 9. The CDR3 has 16 residues.

The chain joins TRBV9 to TRBJ2-3, with D possibly TRBD2 on 6 matching bases. V gave up 2 bases and J gave up 5 bases, with 15 bases separating them. Per germline, CDR1 SGDLS and CDR2 YYNGEE. The CDR3 length is 15 residues. The CDR3 sequence is CASSVPLAGGDTQYF. The CDR3 DNA is TGTGCCAGCAGCGTCCCACTAGCAGGAGGAGATACGCAGTATTTT. The entire variable domain, with the rest obtained from reference TRBV9 and TRBJ2-3, is as follows: DSGVTQTPKHLITATGQRVTLRCSPRSGDLSVYWYQQSLDQGLQFLIQYYNGEERAKGNILERFSAQQFPDLHSELNLSSLELGDSALYFCASSVPLAGGDTQYFGPGTRLTVL.

This clone has more than one count but fewer than ten. The chain employs TRBV14 and TRBJ2-5, with D perhaps TRBD1 (6 bases). The CDR3 extends over 13 amino acids. V was pared by 8 bases and J by 4 bases, with 14 bases between. Germline CDR1 is SGHDN and CDR2 is FVKESK. In nucleotides, the CDR3 is TGTGCCAGCTCTTGGGGGCGCGGAGAGACCCAGTACTTC. Amino acids: CASSWGRGETQYF. The full variable domain, with the rest looked up from reference TRBV14 and TRBJ2-5, is EAGVTQFPSHSVIEKGQTVTLRCDPISGHDNLYWYRRVMGKEIKFLLHFVKESKQDESGMPNNRFLAERTGGTYSTLKVQPAELEDSGVYFCASSWGRGETQYFGPGTRLLVL.

The rearrangement links TRBV28 to TRBJ2-7, with D maybe TRBD1 (6 bases). The CDR3 length is 14 residues. V was clipped by 6 bases and J by 0 bases, with 12 bases between them. The germline gives CDR1 MDHEN, CDR2 SYDVKM. The DNA of the CDR3 is TGTGCCAGCAGCATGCAGGGGATCTCCTACGAGCAGTACTTC. It codes for CASSMQGISYEQYF. Based on the CDR3 plus reference TRBV28 and TRBJ2-7, the full variable domain is DVKVTQSSRYLVKRTGEKVFLECVQDMDHENMFWYRQDPGLGLRLIYFSYDVKMKEKGDIPEGYSVSREKKERFSLILESASTNQTSMYLCASSMQGISYEQYFGPGTRLTVT.